A single sample gave rise to the 4 T cell receptor beta chains below, sequenced in a study of blood T cell repertoires in COVID-19. This table comes from immunoSEQ multiplex PCR, and its TCRdb copy is limited to in-frame clones, with some not included. The sample shows tens of thousands of clones, roughly 90% of them seen only once. What was sequenced was peripheral blood. These receptors all come from a human donor in a cohort sampled during active COVID-19.

The rearrangement links TRBV6-5 to TRBJ2-6; D not certain. The germline V gene encodes CDR1 MNHEY and CDR2 SVGAGI. V dropped 4 bases and J dropped 3 bases, with 13 bases sitting between them. This CDR3 contains 16 residues. CDR3 residues: CASSSRPPGGANVLTF. The CDR3 nucleotides read TGTGCCAGCAGTTCCAGGCCACCCGGTGGGGCCAACGTCCTGACTTTC.

The J gene is TRBJ1-6, the V gene TRBV4-1; weak D call: TRBD1 (6 bases). Germline V gene sequence: CDR1 MGHRA, CDR2 YSYEKL. V was trimmed by 0 bases and J by 7 bases, leaving 16 bases between them. This CDR3 contains 17 residues. The CDR3 protein is CASSQDGVAGVNSPLHF. DNA for the CDR3: TGCGCCAGCAGCCAAGATGGGGTTGCAGGGGTAAATTCACCCCTCCACTTT.

The chain carries TRBV18 and TRBJ2-5; D perhaps matches TRBD1 (6 bases). Trimming removed 3 bases from V and 5 bases from J, with 7 bases in between. CDR3 size: 12 residues. Looked up from germline, CDR1 is KGHSH and CDR2 is LQKENI. CDR3 coding DNA: TGTGCCAGCTCACCGAGGGGGGAGACCCAGTACTTC. Translating gives CASSPRGETQYF.

This clone came up once. J is TRBJ1-3 and V is TRBV7-2, with D perhaps TRBD1 (5 bases). The CDR3 consists of 16 residues. V lost 5 bases, J lost 4 bases, and 18 bases lay in between. In germline, CDR1 is SGHTA, CDR2 FQGNSA. For the CDR3, the DNA is TGTGCCAGCAGCCGTTTTGGTGGGGCACAAGGAAACACCATATATTTT. Protein: CASSRFGGAQGNTIYF.